Shown below are 17 T cell receptor beta chains from a single sample sequenced in a study of monozygotic twins with inflammatory bowel disease. TCRdb reworked the 5' RACE reads into one entry per CDR3 protein, no DNA. This table holds over 200,000 distinct CDR3 sequences. Sequenced: blood. Receptor source: a human donor with ulcerative colitis or Crohn's disease, or a healthy co-twin of an affected twin (not recorded which).

The J gene is TRBJ2-3, the V gene TRBV7-9; TCRdb's D call, TRBD1, is unchecked because there is no DNA. Germline V gene lookup returns CDR1 SEHNR and CDR2 FQNEAQ (reference sequence). This CDR3 is built from 16 residues. The CDR3 region is CASSSFGGSFTDTQYF.

The V and J genes are TRBV6-1 and TRBJ1-3; TCRdb names TRBD1, which stays unverified in the absence of DNA. This CDR3 region has 16 residues. Germline V gene sequence: CDR1 MNHNS, CDR2 SASEGT. CDR3 in amino acids: CASSEAPGWPGNTIYF.

The genes are TRBV12-3 or TRBV12-4 and TRBJ2-5; TCRdb designates TRBD2, a call that cannot be tested without DNA. CDR3 length equals 14 residues. The CDR3 here is CASSGLAGVETQYF.

This sequence joins TRBV7-9 and TRBJ2-3; TCRdb designates TRBD1, a call that cannot be tested without DNA. The CDR3 is 16 amino acids. Germline CDR1 and CDR2: SEHNR and FQNEAQ (reference sequence). Here the CDR3 reads CASSPSGGAFPDTQYF.

The rearrangement uses TRBV5-1 and TRBJ1-4; with no DNA, the TCRdb D assignment of TRBD1 cannot be verified. CDR1 and CDR2 (germline): SGHRS, YFSETQ. The CDR3 is 14 amino acids. The CDR3 sequence is CASSLNPGSEKLFF.

J is TRBJ1-1 and V is TRBV19; the D call of TRBD1 rests on TCRdb alone, since no DNA is present to check it. Germline values: CDR1 LNHDA, CDR2 SQIVND (reference sequence). The CDR3 loop spans 14 amino acids. CDR3: CATTPLFGTPEAFF. The complete variable domain, with remaining parts taken from reference TRBV19 and TRBJ1-1, reads DGGITQSPKYLFRKEGQNVTLSCEQNLNHDAMYWYRQDPGQGLRLIYYSQIVNDFQKGDIAEGYSVSREKKESFPLTVTSAQKNPTAFYLCATTPLFGTPEAFFGQGTRLTVV.

V is TRBV7-8 and J is TRBJ1-2; TCRdb's D call of TRBD1 is untestable without DNA. This CDR3 is 15 amino acids long. Germline V gene data show CDR1 as SGHVS and CDR2 as FQNEAQ. The chain's CDR3 is CASSAHRVANYGYTF.

The V and J genes are TRBV24-1 and TRBJ2-7; TCRdb names TRBD1, which stays unverified in the absence of DNA. Germline CDR1 reads KGHDR; CDR2 reads SFDVKD. The CDR3 length is 15 residues. The CDR3 region is CATSAGFGTSYEQYF.

This rearrangement joins TRBV12-3 or TRBV12-4 to TRBJ1-6; TCRdb designates TRBD1, a call that cannot be tested without DNA. This CDR3 contains 16 residues. Here the CDR3 reads CASSPPPGQGWTPLHF.

The chain joins TRBV4-1 to TRBJ2-2. Germline CDR1 is MGHRA and CDR2 is YSYEKL. The CDR3 contains 12 residues. The CDR3 loop reads CASKPNSGELFF.

This rearrangement joins TRBV5-1 to TRBJ2-2; lacking DNA, the TRBD1 call made by TCRdb goes unchecked. CDR1 and CDR2 (germline): SGHRS, YFSETQ. This CDR3 is built from 15 residues. The CDR3: CASSPPSGYTGELFF.

J is TRBJ2-3 and V is TRBV18; the D gene TCRdb calls, TRBD1, cannot be checked with no DNA. Germline V gene lookup returns CDR1 KGHSH and CDR2 LQKENI. CDR3 length: 16 amino acids. CDR3 sequence: CASSPRKGSNTDTQYF. The whole variable domain, filled in from reference TRBV18 and TRBJ2-3, reads NAGVMQNPRHLVRRRGQEARLRCSPMKGHSHVYWYRQLPEEGLKFMVYLQKENIIDESGMPKERFSAEFPKEGPSILRIQQVVRGDSAAYFCASSPRKGSNTDTQYFGPGTRLTVL.

The rearrangement links TRBV27 to TRBJ1-2; there is no DNA to check the TCRdb D call of TRBD1. Looked up from germline, CDR1 is MNHEY and CDR2 is SMNVEV (reference sequence). The CDR3 extends over 14 amino acids. The CDR3: CASSLSRDSYGYTF.

The CDR3 sequence is CASRDYTGSGNTIYF. The V call is TRBV2, the J call TRBJ1-3. CDR1 is SNHLY, CDR2 FYNNEI, per germline. The CDR3 sequence is 15 residues long.

The chain couples TRBV5-4 to TRBJ1-2; TCRdb reports TRBD1, a call that lacks DNA to check it against. Germline-derived CDR1 and CDR2 are SGHNT and YYREEE (reference sequence). The CDR3 runs 15 residues. This CDR3 reads CASSRRVEGAYGYTF.

V gene TRBV6-2 or TRBV6-3 combines with J gene TRBJ2-2; TCRdb designates TRBD2, a call that cannot be tested without DNA. Germline V gene lookup returns CDR1 MNHEY and CDR2 SVGEGT. CDR3 length: 15 residues. The CDR3 loop is CASSRPGLAGGELFF.

Here the CDR3 reads CAISESTGAGANVLTF. V and J are TRBV10-3 and TRBJ2-6. This CDR3 contains 16 residues. From germline, CDR1 is ENHRY and CDR2 SYGVKD.